This T cell receptor beta chain was identified during a study of T cell changes during pregnancy in multiple sclerosis. Trimming shortened V by 3 bases and J by 0 bases, and 8 bases separated the two germline ends. Germline CDR1 reads SQVTM; CDR2 reads ANQGSEA. This CDR3 spans 13 amino acids. This clone was counted between two and nine times. Other DNA sequences within the sample encode an identical CDR3. Clones were sequenced by immunoSEQ multiplex PCR, and TCRdb holds only the in-frame ones, with some missing. The sample carries about 50,000 clones, around 94% recorded once. The sequence was obtained from a female donor with multiple sclerosis, enrolled in a pregnancy study. This chain links TRBV29-1 with TRBJ1-1; D is ambiguous. The material was CD4+ T cells from peripheral blood mononuclear cells, obtained in the third trimester of pregnancy. The CDR3, as DNA: TGCAGCGTTGAGCGGGGTTTGAACACTGAAGCTTTCTTT. Translating it yields CSVERGLNTEAFF.